A selection of T cell receptor beta chains follows, all from one sample in a study of PD-L1 blockade in urothelial cancer. Measured with immunoSEQ multiplex PCR; TCRdb has only the in-frame clones, and not every one. The sample lists 45,000 to 50,000 clones; around 88% were seen once. Source: PBMCs, taken around atezolizumab (anti-PD-L1) treatment. The source is a man at least 80 years old with urothelial cancer. The CDR3 runs from the conserved cysteine through the conserved F or W. D genes are given only for firm matches. Clone size is given for some rows only: seen once, a few or many times, or a class if the clone is expanded.

d_call	cdr3_length	clone_size	v_call	j_call	cdr3_aa	cdr3_nt
-	22	-	TRBV21-1	TRBJ2-6	CASSKPTTNRTGLSSGANVLTF	TGTGCCAGCAGCAAACCGACGACGAATAGGACAGGTCTCTCCTCTGGGGCCAACGTCCTGACTTTC
TRBD1	18	-	TRBV18	TRBJ1-1	CASSLNSQGALENTEAFF	TGTGCCAGCTCACTGAATTCCCAGGGGGCGCTTGAAAACACTGAAGCTTTCTTT
-	16	-	TRBV19	TRBJ1-2	CASSHSPGQQIYGYTF	TGTGCCAGTAGCCACTCCCCGGGACAACAGATCTATGGCTACACCTTC
-	14	once	TRBV5-1	TRBJ2-7	CASSLSAGPGEQYF	TGCGCCAGCAGCTTGAGTGCGGGACCCGGCGAGCAGTACTTC
-	15	-	TRBV4-3	TRBJ1-2	CASSQEGQGAYGYTF	TGCGCCAGCAGCCAAGAGGGGCAGGGCGCATATGGCTACACCTTC
TRBD2	15	-	TRBV5-1	TRBJ2-2	CASSKASGDTGELFF	TGCGCCAGCAGCAAAGCTAGCGGAGACACCGGGGAGCTGTTTTTT
-	20	-	TRBV21-1	TRBJ1-5	CASSKRRVREMENSDQPQHF	TGTGCCAGCAGCAAAAGGAGGGTCAGGGAAATGGAAAATTCTGATCAGCCCCAGCATTTT
-	11	-	TRBV6-6	TRBJ2-3	CASSLKDTQYF	TGTGCCAGCAGTTTAAAAGATACGCAGTATTTT
-	10	-	TRBV20-1	TRBJ2-7	CSAGDYEQYF	TGCAGTGCCGGGGATTACGAGCAGTACTTC
-	14	once	TRBV6-1	TRBJ1-5	CASSATGSNQPQHF	TGTGCCAGCAGCGCGACAGGTAGCAATCAGCCCCAGCATTTT
-	15	-	TRBV29-1	TRBJ2-2	CSAVLGHLNTGELFF	TGCAGCGCGGTATTGGGACACTTGAACACCGGGGAGCTGTTTTTT
-	13	-	TRBV9	TRBJ1-2	CASSGGRGYGYTF	TGTGCCAGCTCGGGGGGCCGGGGCTATGGCTACACCTTC
-	16	-	TRBV4-1	TRBJ1-2	CASSQPPDRHKGGYTF	TGCGCCAGCAGCCAACCCCCGGACCGGCATAAGGGGGGCTACACCTTC
-	15	-	TRBV6-6	TRBJ1-5	CASSLDRNSNQPQHF	TGTGCCAGCAGTCTAGACAGGAATAGCAATCAGCCCCAGCATTTT
TRBD1	14	-	TRBV28	TRBJ1-2	CASSGQGRSYGYTF	TGTGCCAGCAGCGGACAGGGGAGGTCCTATGGCTACACCTTC
-	14	-	TRBV10-3	TRBJ1-1	CAISENTGTSKAFF	TGTGCCATCAGTGAGAATACAGGGACCTCGAAAGCTTTCTTT
-	14	-	TRBV12-1	TRBJ2-5	CASSSGDRGETQYF	TGTGCCAGCAGCTCAGGGGACAGGGGTGAGACCCAGTACTTC
TRBD1	15	-	TRBV6-1	TRBJ2-2	CASSVQGGGFGELFF	TGTGCCAGCAGTGTACAGGGGGGAGGTTTCGGGGAGCTGTTTTTT
-	13	-	TRBV11-2	TRBJ2-5	CASTPGVAETQYF	TGTGCCAGCACTCCGGGGGTAGCGGAGACCCAGTACTTC
TRBD2	13	-	TRBV30	TRBJ2-7	CAWSGGDYVGQYF	TGTGCCTGGAGTGGCGGGGACTATGTCGGGCAGTACTTC
TRBD1	13	-	TRBV7-6	TRBJ1-2	CASSLTGDFGYTF	TGTGCCAGCAGCTTGACAGGGGATTTTGGCTACACCTTC
-	17	-	TRBV12-2	TRBJ1-5	CASRLCPRPHYNQPQHF	TGTGCAAGTCGCTTATGCCCCCGGCCTCACTACAATCAGCCCCAGCATTTT
TRBD1	15	-	TRBV6-1	TRBJ2-3	CATRLRQGTTDTQYF	TGTGCCACCCGCCTGAGACAGGGGACGACAGATACGCAGTATTTT
-	15	once	TRBV28	TRBJ2-5	CASSPTEVGKETQYF	TGTGCCAGCAGTCCTACCGAGGTCGGAAAAGAGACCCAGTACTTC
TRBD2	14	-	TRBV29-1	TRBJ2-7	CSGRTSGEGYEQYF	TGCAGCGGGAGGACTAGCGGTGAAGGCTACGAGCAGTACTTC
TRBD1	16	-	TRBV10-3	TRBJ1-2	CAISSSTGPSNYGYTF	TGTGCCATCAGTTCTTCGACAGGGCCCTCCAACTATGGCTACACCTTC
TRBD1	15	-	TRBV5-4	TRBJ2-3	CASSAPGQGTDTQYF	TGTGCCAGCAGCGCCCCGGGACAGGGGACAGATACGCAGTATTTT
-	14	once	TRBV9	TRBJ2-7	CASSVDSPSGEQYF	TGTGCCAGCAGCGTAGATTCACCCAGCGGCGAGCAGTACTTC
-	12	-	TRBV19	TRBJ1-2	CASTQSGYGYTF	TGTGCCAGTACCCAGTCAGGCTATGGCTACACCTTC
TRBD2	15	-	TRBV13	TRBJ2-1	CASSLGLAGTNEQFF	TGTGCCAGCAGCTTAGGGCTAGCGGGAACCAATGAGCAGTTCTTC
TRBD2	11	-	TRBV29-1	TRBJ2-7	CSVVAGYEQYF	TGCAGCGTTGTAGCGGGCTACGAGCAGTACTTC
-	14	-	TRBV5-6	TRBJ2-5	CASSLSGNQETQYF	TGTGCCAGCAGCTTATCGGGTAACCAAGAGACCCAGTACTTC
-	16	-	TRBV4-3	TRBJ2-1	CASSLTPASSYNEQFF	TGCGCCAGCAGTCTTACACCGGCTAGCTCCTACAATGAGCAGTTCTTC
-	13	-	TRBV5-1	TRBJ1-1	CASTMGGSTEAFF	TGCGCCAGCACTATGGGGGGAAGCACTGAAGCTTTCTTT
-	16	-	TRBV11-2	TRBJ2-7	CASSLGTGRASYEQYF	TGTGCCAGCAGCCTAGGGACTGGGCGGGCCTCCTACGAGCAGTACTTC
TRBD2	16	-	TRBV5-1	TRBJ2-2	CASSLLAGGNTGELFF	TGCGCCAGCAGCTTACTCGCGGGGGGCAACACCGGGGAGCTGTTTTTT
-	17	-	TRBV7-9	TRBJ2-4	CASSPATVVGAKNIQYF	TGTGCCAGCAGCCCCGCGACCGTTGTCGGGGCCAAAAACATTCAGTACTTC
-	15	-	TRBV5-6	TRBJ2-3	CASSLPGGAGDTQYF	TGTGCCAGCAGCTTACCCGGTGGCGCGGGGGATACGCAGTATTTT
TRBD1	20	-	TRBV4-1	TRBJ1-4	CASSQAKIGTGRLFGEKLFF	TGCGCCAGCAGCCAAGCTAAAATCGGGACAGGGAGGCTCTTCGGGGAAAAACTGTTTTTT
-	14	-	TRBV2	TRBJ1-2	CASSEAGRTAGYTF	TGTGCCAGCAGTGAAGCGGGGCGGACAGCTGGCTACACCTTC
-	13	-	TRBV7-9	TRBJ2-7	CASSSPGRYEQYF	TGTGCCAGCAGCTCGCCTGGCAGGTACGAGCAGTACTTC
-	14	-	TRBV7-2	TRBJ2-5	CASTQRRGQGTQYF	TGTGCCAGCACCCAAAGGAGGGGGCAGGGGACCCAGTACTTC
TRBD2	11	-	TRBV20-1	TRBJ2-3	CSARDKREPYF	TGCAGTGCTAGAGATAAGCGGGAGCCCTATTTT
-	16	-	TRBV11-2	TRBJ1-3	CASTQPIGGGGNTIYF	TGTGCCAGCACCCAGCCCATTGGGGGCGGTGGAAACACCATATATTTT